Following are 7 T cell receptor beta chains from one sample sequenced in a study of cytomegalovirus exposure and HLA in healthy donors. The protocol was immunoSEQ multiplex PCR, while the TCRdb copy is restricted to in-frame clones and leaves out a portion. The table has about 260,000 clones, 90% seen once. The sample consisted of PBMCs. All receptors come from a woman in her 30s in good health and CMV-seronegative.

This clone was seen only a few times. CDR3 sequence (DNA): TGCGCCAGCAGCTTGGACACCCTATCCTACGAGCAGTACTTC. Residues: CASSLDTLSYEQYF. The chain uses TRBV4-3 and TRBJ2-7, with D perhaps matching TRBD1 (5 bases). The CDR3 extends over 14 amino acids. Between the trimmed V and J ends, which lost 5 bases and 1 base, there was a span of 12 bases. Germline loops: CDR1 LGHNA, CDR2 YSLEER.

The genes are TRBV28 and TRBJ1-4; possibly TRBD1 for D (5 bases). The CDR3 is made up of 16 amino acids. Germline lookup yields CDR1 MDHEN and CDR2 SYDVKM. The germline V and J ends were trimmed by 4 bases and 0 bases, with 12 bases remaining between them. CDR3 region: CASSSGPRATNEKLFF. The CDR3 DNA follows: TGTGCCAGCAGTTCGGGACCCCGGGCAACTAATGAAAAACTGTTTTTT.

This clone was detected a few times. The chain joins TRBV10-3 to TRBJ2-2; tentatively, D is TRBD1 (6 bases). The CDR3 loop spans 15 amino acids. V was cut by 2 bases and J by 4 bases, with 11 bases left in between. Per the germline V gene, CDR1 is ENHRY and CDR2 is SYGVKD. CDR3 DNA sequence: TGTGCCATCAGTGAGAAGGACAGTTTCACCGGGGAGCTGTTTTTT. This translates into CAISEKDSFTGELFF.

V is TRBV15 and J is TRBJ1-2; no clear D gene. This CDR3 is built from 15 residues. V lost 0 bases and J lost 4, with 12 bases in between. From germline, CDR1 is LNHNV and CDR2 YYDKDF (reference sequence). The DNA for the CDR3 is TGTGCCACCAGCAGAGATGAGGGCAGGTTCTATGGCTACACCTTC. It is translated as CATSRDEGRFYGYTF.

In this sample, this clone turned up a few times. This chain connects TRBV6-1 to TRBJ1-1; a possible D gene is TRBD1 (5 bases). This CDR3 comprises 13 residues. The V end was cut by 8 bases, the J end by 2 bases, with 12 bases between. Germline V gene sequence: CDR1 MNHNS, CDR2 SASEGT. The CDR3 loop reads CASLQVANTEAFF. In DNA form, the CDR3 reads TGTGCCAGCTTACAGGTTGCAAACACTGAAGCTTTCTTT.

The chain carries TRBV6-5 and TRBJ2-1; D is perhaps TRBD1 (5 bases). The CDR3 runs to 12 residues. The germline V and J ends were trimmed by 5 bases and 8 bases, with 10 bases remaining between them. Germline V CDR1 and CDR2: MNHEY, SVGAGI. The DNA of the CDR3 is TGTGCCAGCAGTAAGGGGTTGTATGAGCAGTTCTTC. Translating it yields CASSKGLYEQFF.

CDR3 in DNA: TGTGCCAGTAGTCTCAGCGGGAGGTCATGGACCCAGTACTTC. This encodes CASSLSGRSWTQYF. The V and J genes are TRBV19 and TRBJ2-5; 9 nucleotides line up with TRBD2. The CDR3 totals 14 residues. Trimming removed 5 bases from V and 7 bases from J; junction bases left unmatched: 8. The germline gives CDR1 LNHDA, CDR2 SQIVND (reference sequence).